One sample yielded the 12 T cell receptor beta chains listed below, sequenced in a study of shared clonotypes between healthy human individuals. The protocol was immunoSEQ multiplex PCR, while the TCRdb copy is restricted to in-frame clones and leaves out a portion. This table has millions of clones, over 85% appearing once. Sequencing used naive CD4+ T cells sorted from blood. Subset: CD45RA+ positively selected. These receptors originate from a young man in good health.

The CDR3 sequence: CASSPQGVNEQYF. CDR3 coding DNA: TGCGCCAGCAGCCCACAGGGGGTTAACGAGCAGTACTTC. This sequence joins TRBV5-1 and TRBJ2-7; 8 bases align to TRBD1. The CDR3 spans 13 residues. Germline V lookup: CDR1 SGHRS, CDR2 YFSETQ. V lost 4 bases, J lost 5 bases, and 5 bases stayed unmatched.

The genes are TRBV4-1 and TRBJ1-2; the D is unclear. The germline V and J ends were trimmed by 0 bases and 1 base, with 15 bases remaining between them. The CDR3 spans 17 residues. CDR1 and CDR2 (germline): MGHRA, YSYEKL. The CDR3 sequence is CASSQDLERRDNYGYTF. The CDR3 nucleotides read TGCGCCAGCAGCCAAGATCTTGAGAGGCGGGATAACTATGGCTACACCTTC.

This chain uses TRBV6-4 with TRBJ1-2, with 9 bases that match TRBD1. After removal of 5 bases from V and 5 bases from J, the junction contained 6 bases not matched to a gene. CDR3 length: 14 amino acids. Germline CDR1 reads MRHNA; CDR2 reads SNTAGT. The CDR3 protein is CASSPGTGRYGYTF. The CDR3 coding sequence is TGTGCCAGCAGTCCCGGGACAGGGAGGTATGGCTACACCTTC.

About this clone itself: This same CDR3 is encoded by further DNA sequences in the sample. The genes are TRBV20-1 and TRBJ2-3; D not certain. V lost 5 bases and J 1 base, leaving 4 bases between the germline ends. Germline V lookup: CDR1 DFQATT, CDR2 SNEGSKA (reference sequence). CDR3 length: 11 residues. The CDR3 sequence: CSALRTDTQYF. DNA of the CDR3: TGCAGTGCTTTACGCACAGATACGCAGTATTTT.

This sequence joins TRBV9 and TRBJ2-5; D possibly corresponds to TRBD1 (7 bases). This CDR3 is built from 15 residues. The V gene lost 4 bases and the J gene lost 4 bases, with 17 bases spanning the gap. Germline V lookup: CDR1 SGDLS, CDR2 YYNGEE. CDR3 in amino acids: CASSLEQGTGETQYF. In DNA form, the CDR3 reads TGTGCCAGCAGCCTGGAACAGGGGACTGGAGAGACCCAGTACTTC.

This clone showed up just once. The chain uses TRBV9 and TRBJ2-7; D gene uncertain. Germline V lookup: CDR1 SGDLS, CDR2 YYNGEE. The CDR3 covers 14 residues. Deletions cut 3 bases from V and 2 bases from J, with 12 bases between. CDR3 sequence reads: CASSGMGSAYEQYF. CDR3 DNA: TGTGCCAGCAGCGGGATGGGCTCAGCCTACGAGCAGTACTTC.

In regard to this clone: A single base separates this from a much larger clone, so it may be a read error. The CDR3 DNA sequence: TGTGCCAGCAGTATGGGGTACGAGCAGTACTTC. As protein: CASSMGYEQYF. The chain couples TRBV27 to TRBJ2-7, with no clear D. Looked up from germline, CDR1 is MNHEY and CDR2 is SMNVEV (reference sequence). This CDR3 comprises 11 residues. V shed 5 bases and J shed 4 bases, with 6 bases lying between them.

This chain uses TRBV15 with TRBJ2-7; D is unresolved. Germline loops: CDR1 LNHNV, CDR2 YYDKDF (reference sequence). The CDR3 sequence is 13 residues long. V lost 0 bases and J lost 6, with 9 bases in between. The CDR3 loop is CATSRDFFSEQYF. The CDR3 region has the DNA TGTGCCACCAGCAGAGATTTTTTCAGCGAGCAGTACTTC.

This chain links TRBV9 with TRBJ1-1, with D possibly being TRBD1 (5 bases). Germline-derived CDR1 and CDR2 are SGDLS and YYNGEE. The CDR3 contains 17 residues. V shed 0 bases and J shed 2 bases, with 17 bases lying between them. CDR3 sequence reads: CASSVGPWGGTNTEAFF. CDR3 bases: TGTGCCAGCAGCGTAGGCCCCTGGGGGGGTACTAACACTGAAGCTTTCTTT.

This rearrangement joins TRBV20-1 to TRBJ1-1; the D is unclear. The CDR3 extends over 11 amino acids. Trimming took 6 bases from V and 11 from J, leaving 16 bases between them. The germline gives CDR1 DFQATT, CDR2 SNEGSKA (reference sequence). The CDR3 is CSALTETLAFF. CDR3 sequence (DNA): TGCAGTGCCCTGACTGAGACCCTTGCTTTCTTT.

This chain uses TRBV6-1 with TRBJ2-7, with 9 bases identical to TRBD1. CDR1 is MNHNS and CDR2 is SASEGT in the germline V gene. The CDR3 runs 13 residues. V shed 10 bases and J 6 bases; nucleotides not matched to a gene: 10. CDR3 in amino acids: CATWSGTGSEQYF. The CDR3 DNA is TGTGCCACTTGGTCCGGGACAGGGTCCGAGCAGTACTTC.

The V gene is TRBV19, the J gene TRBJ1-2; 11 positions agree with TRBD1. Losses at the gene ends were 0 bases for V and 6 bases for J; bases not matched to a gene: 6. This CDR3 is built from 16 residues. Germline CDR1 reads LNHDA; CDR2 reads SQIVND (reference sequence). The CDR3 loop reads CASSIDPRTGGHGYTF. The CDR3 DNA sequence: TGTGCCAGTAGTATAGATCCACGGACAGGGGGCCATGGCTACACCTTC.